The source of this T cell receptor beta chain is a study of regulatory T cells in long-lasting Graves disease. Study-level background: Positivity for TSH receptor antibodies plus over 5 years of antithyroid drugs meant persistent Graves' disease.

Through Arm-PCR of CDR3 regions and iRepertoire HTBI primers, TCR beta libraries were built. TCRdb reprocessed the multiplex PCR reads with MiXCR, giving one entry per CDR3 protein. The table lists 360,000 or so distinct CDR3 sequences, approximately 23% of them singletons. Germline CDR1 is SNHLY and CDR2 is FYNNEI. Trimming removed 4 bases from V and 1 base from J; junction bases left unmatched: 14. The CDR3 totals 19 residues. In the case of this clonotype: Its antigen is not identified. A read error may explain this, as a much larger clone is one base away.

Sample time point: persistent/refractory GD, antithyroid drugs over 5 years with positive TRAb. PBMCs were the source of the RNA used for TCR sequencing. Graves' disease diagnosis used American Thyroid Association guidelines. Overall study results and limits: Sample size, which was small, may have reduced accuracy. Investigators studied peripheral blood only, not thyroid tissue.

The source of this sequence is a woman aged 40 to 50 with Graves disease. This rearrangement joins TRBV2 to TRBJ2-7; 12 positions agree with TRBD2. This sample comprised peripheral blood mononuclear cells (PBMCs), obtained when the disease was refractory, from a patient treated with antithyroid drugs. The CDR3, as DNA: TGTGCCAGCAGTGCCCCCCGATACCAGACTAGCGGGAGTTCCTACGAGCAGTACTTC. Residues: CASSAPRYQTSGSSYEQYF.